These T cell receptor beta chains were read from a single sample in a study of T cell responses to AZD1222 COVID-19 vaccine. Measured with immunoSEQ multiplex PCR; TCRdb has only the in-frame clones, and not every one. The sample shows approximately 110,000 clones, about 89% of them seen only once. Sample: peripheral blood, taken on day 0 of AZD1222 vaccination. The receptors shown here come from an adult in good health. The CDR3 runs from the conserved cysteine through the conserved F or W. Fields, in order: CDR3 length, V gene, D gene, J gene, CDR3 protein, CDR3 DNA. The D gene is left open where the match is weak.

>18|TRBV4-1|.|TRBJ1-4
CASRPGGTLLRANEKLFF
TGCGCCAGCAGGCCCGGGGGGACATTATTGAGGGCTAATGAAAAACTGTTTTTT
>14|TRBV2|.|TRBJ1-1
CASSGTARNTEAFF
TGTGCCAGCAGTGGGACAGCAAGGAACACTGAAGCTTTCTTT
>13|TRBV27|.|TRBJ1-5
CASSPGRNQPQHF
TGTGCCAGCAGTCCAGGACGAAATCAGCCCCAGCATTTT
>16|TRBV11-2|.|TRBJ1-2
CASSLSITGATGGYTF
TGTGCCAGCAGCTTGTCAATTACCGGAGCCACCGGCGGCTACACCTTC
>14|TRBV4-1|.|TRBJ2-7
CASSQVGGRAEQYF
TGCGCCAGCAGCCAAGTAGGAGGGAGAGCCGAGCAGTACTTC
>15|TRBV4-3|.|TRBJ1-5
CASSQYRDTYQPQHF
TGCGCCAGCAGCCAATACCGGGACACCTATCAGCCCCAGCATTTT
>15|TRBV14|.|TRBJ2-5
CASSHLGTLGETQYF
TGTGCCAGCAGCCATCTCGGGACTCTGGGGGAGACCCAGTACTTC
>17|TRBV19|TRBD2|TRBJ2-1
CASSIGLLAGQHHEQFF
TGTGCCAGTAGTATAGGGTTACTAGCGGGCCAGCATCATGAGCAGTTCTTC
>16|TRBV4-2|.|TRBJ2-2
CASSQAEGSNTGELFF
TGTGCCAGCAGCCAAGCGGAAGGTTCTAACACCGGGGAGCTGTTTTTT
>17|TRBV29-1|TRBD1|TRBJ1-1
CSVGLSQGAWSDTEAFF
TGCAGCGTTGGTCTTTCACAGGGGGCCTGGTCCGACACTGAAGCTTTCTTT